This is a list of T cell receptor beta chains from one sample in a study of graft-versus-host responses after intestinal transplantation. Only in-frame clones appear in the TCRdb table, and some are missing; sequencing was by immunoSEQ multiplex PCR. The sample yields 15,000 to 20,000 clones, approximately 82% seen once. The sample consisted of ileum tissue, taken 17 days after transplant. These receptors all stem from a human patient who received an intestinal transplant, so some T cells may come from the graft donor. The CDR3 runs from the conserved cysteine through the conserved F or W. Fields, in order: CDR3 protein, CDR3 DNA, V gene, D gene, J gene, clone size. D genes are given only for firm matches. A clone size is listed for some rows: how often the clone was seen (once, few, many), or a class if it is expanded.

CDR3: CASSYQRGPQETQYF
DNA: TGTGCCAGCAGCTACCAGCGGGGGCCCCAAGAGACCCAGTACTTC
V: TRBV7-2
D: TRBD2
J: TRBJ2-5
size: NA

CDR3: CASSGTASYEQYF
DNA: TGTGCCAGCAGTGGGACGGCTTCCTACGAGCAGTACTTC
V: TRBV6-5
D: NA
J: TRBJ2-7
size: NA

CDR3: CASSLGGAALEQYF
DNA: TGTGCCAGCAGCTTGGGCGGGGCAGCTCTTGAGCAGTACTTC
V: TRBV7-9
D: NA
J: TRBJ2-7
size: NA

CDR3: CASRLGPLSNTEAFF
DNA: TGTGCCAGCAGGCTGGGACCGTTATCGAACACTGAAGCTTTCTTT
V: TRBV6-5
D: NA
J: TRBJ1-1
size: NA

CDR3: CASTACVVPPDTQYF
DNA: TGCGCCAGCACCGCCTGCGTCGTCCCGCCGGATACGCAGTATTTT
V: TRBV10-1
D: NA
J: TRBJ2-3
size: NA

CDR3: CASKGRGQGLGEQFF
DNA: TGCGCCAGCAAGGGGAGGGGACAGGGGTTAGGTGAGCAGTTCTTC
V: TRBV10-1
D: TRBD1
J: TRBJ2-1
size: NA

CDR3: CASSNCPVCGQFF
DNA: TGTGCCAGCAGTAATTGCCCGGTGTGTGGGCAGTTCTTC
V: TRBV6-5
D: NA
J: TRBJ2-1
size: few

CDR3: CASSDGTPREQYF
DNA: TGTGCCAGCAGCGACGGGACTCCCCGCGAGCAGTACTTC
V: TRBV5-6
D: NA
J: TRBJ2-7
size: NA

CDR3: CASSSDRNQPQHF
DNA: TGTGCCAGCAGTTCCGATAGGAATCAGCCCCAGCATTTT
V: TRBV7-9
D: NA
J: TRBJ1-5
size: NA

CDR3: CASSRYGGVPNEKLFF
DNA: TGTGCCAGCAGCCGATATGGGGGGGTTCCTAATGAAAAACTGTTTTTT
V: TRBV7-6
D: NA
J: TRBJ1-4
size: NA

CDR3: CASSFVRLAKYEQYF
DNA: TGTGCCAGCAGTTTCGTCCGTCTAGCGAAATACGAGCAGTACTTC
V: TRBV28
D: NA
J: TRBJ2-7
size: NA

CDR3: CASSLGTGDQPQHF
DNA: TGTGCCAGCAGCCTCGGGACGGGTGATCAGCCCCAGCATTTT
V: TRBV5-4
D: NA
J: TRBJ1-5
size: NA

CDR3: CASSIFRTSLVEQFF
DNA: TGTGCCAGTAGTATATTTAGGACTAGCTTGGTTGAGCAGTTCTTC
V: TRBV19
D: TRBD2
J: TRBJ2-1
size: few

CDR3: CASSSDRRAEAFF
DNA: TGTGCCAGCAGCTCAGACAGACGGGCTGAAGCTTTCTTT
V: TRBV7-9
D: NA
J: TRBJ1-1
size: NA

CDR3: CASSYSTSSYNEQFF
DNA: TGTGCCAGCAGTTACTCGACATCATCCTACAATGAGCAGTTCTTC
V: TRBV6-5
D: NA
J: TRBJ2-1
size: NA

CDR3: CSAGIYEQYF
DNA: TGCAGCGCCGGAATCTACGAGCAGTACTTC
V: TRBV20-1
D: NA
J: TRBJ2-7
size: NA

CDR3: CASSQAMAGGSSYNEQFF
DNA: TGTGCCAGCAGCCAAGCAATGGCGGGGGGTAGCTCCTACAATGAGCAGTTCTTC
V: TRBV4-2
D: TRBD2
J: TRBJ2-1
size: NA

CDR3: CAISDGNRNSGNTIYF
DNA: TGTGCCATCAGTGACGGGAACAGGAACTCTGGAAACACCATATATTTT
V: TRBV10-3
D: NA
J: TRBJ1-3
size: NA

CDR3: CASSERTSGSYEQYF
DNA: TGTGCCAGCAGTGAGCGGACTAGCGGCTCCTACGAGCAGTACTTC
V: TRBV6-1
D: TRBD2
J: TRBJ2-7
size: NA

CDR3: CASSFAGRANSDTQYF
DNA: TGTGCCAGCAGTTTTGCCGGGAGGGCCAATTCAGATACGCAGTATTTT
V: TRBV28
D: TRBD2
J: TRBJ2-3
size: NA

CDR3: CASSLSTAGTDTQYF
DNA: TGTGCCAGCAGTTTATCGACAGCGGGAACAGATACGCAGTATTTT
V: TRBV27
D: TRBD2
J: TRBJ2-3
size: once

CDR3: CASRVGYNEQFF
DNA: TGTGCCAGCAGGGTTGGCTACAATGAGCAGTTCTTC
V: TRBV11-2
D: NA
J: TRBJ2-1
size: few